Sequencing of this T cell receptor (beta chain) was carried out in a study of T cells of healthy individuals. V gave up 5 bases and J gave up 1 base; unmatched junction bases: 10. This CDR3 has 16 residues. Per germline, CDR1 SGHTA and CDR2 FQGNSA. This clonotype was observed a handful of times. TCRdb reprocessed the 5' RACE reads with MiXCR, giving one entry per CDR3 protein. The table records 40,000 to 65,000 distinct CDR3 sequences, approximately 15% of them present only once. This TCR was recovered from a human donor in good health. The gene calls are TRBV7-2 and TRBJ2-7; 8 positions agree with TRBD1. The CDR3 DNA sequence: TGTGCCAGCAGCGGGGACCGGGACAGGCGATCCTACGAGCAGTACTTC. This sequence encodes CASSGDRDRRSYEQYF.